Below, 20 T cell receptor beta chains from the same sample are listed, as sequenced in a study of Ad26.COV2.S vaccination and SARS-CoV-2 variants. As for treatment: roughly 18 received Ad26.COV2.S at low or high dose, single or two shots; about 5 received placebo; per-sample allocation not given. Samples were taken on day 63 after the first vaccine or placebo injection. Assay: immunoSEQ multiplex PCR; the TCRdb copy retains only in-frame clones and omits some. In the table there are nearly 400,000 clones, around 89% of which are singletons. The sample here was peripheral blood, taken in a trial of Ad26.COV2.S vaccine versus placebo. Receptors were obtained from a person between 18 and 59 years old who received the Ad26.COV2.S COVID-19 vaccine or a placebo.

This clone was observed once. A clone one base away is much larger, so this may be a read error. This chain links TRBV27 with TRBJ2-6; D gene ambiguous. CDR1 is MNHEY, CDR2 SMNVEV, per germline (reference sequence). The CDR3 has 13 amino acids. The V end was cut by 4 bases, the J end by 0 bases, with 1 base between. The CDR3 reads CASSYSGANVLTF. CDR3 nucleotides: TGTGCCAGCAGTTACTCTGGGGCCAACGTCCTGACTTTC.

J is TRBJ2-2 and V is TRBV28; D might be TRBD2 (6 bases). Germline assignment: CDR1 MDHEN and CDR2 SYDVKM. This CDR3 has 11 amino acids. V was clipped by 9 bases and J by 7 bases, with 9 bases between them. The chain's CDR3 is CASFGGGELFF. In DNA, the CDR3 is TGTGCCAGTTTCGGGGGCGGGGAGCTGTTTTTT.

The J gene is TRBJ2-7, the V gene TRBV5-1; D gene ambiguous. With 1 base removed from V and 2 bases from J, the gap between germline ends came to 10 bases. From germline, CDR1 is SGHRS and CDR2 YFSETQ. The CDR3 sequence is 14 residues long. DNA for the CDR3: TGCGCCAGCAGCTTGACCACAGCCACCTACGAGCAGTACTTC. Amino acid sequence: CASSLTTATYEQYF.

The chain carries TRBV5-4 and TRBJ2-1, with D perhaps TRBD1 (5 bases). The CDR3 covers 14 residues. V lost 0 bases and J lost 3, with 7 bases in between. CDR1 SGHNT and CDR2 YYREEE come from the germline V gene (reference sequence). The CDR3 loop reads CASSLGGHYNEQFF. Here the CDR3 DNA reads TGTGCCAGCAGCTTGGGGGGCCACTACAATGAGCAGTTCTTC. Drawing the rest from reference TRBV5-4 and TRBJ2-1, the complete variable domain is ETGVTQSPTHLIKTRGQQVTLRCSSQSGHNTVSWYQQALGQGPQFIFQYYREEENGRGNFPPRFSGLQFPNYSSELNVNALELDDSALYLCASSLGGHYNEQFFGPGTRLTVL.

This chain connects TRBV5-1 to TRBJ2-1, with TRBD2 identical over 9 bases. Germline V CDR1 and CDR2: SGHRS, YFSETQ. The CDR3 totals 17 residues. Germline trimming cut 2 bases from V and 5 bases from J; bases unmatched to any gene: 11. The CDR3 is CASSLGLRAGGNNEQFF. CDR3 bases: TGCGCCAGCAGCTTAGGCCTAAGAGCGGGAGGAAACAATGAGCAGTTCTTC.

The chain couples TRBV5-8 to TRBJ1-1; D is ambiguous. Germline V gives CDR1 SGHTS, CDR2 YDEGEE. The CDR3 has 14 amino acids. V lost 0 bases, J lost 1 base, and 7 bases lay in between. The CDR3 region has the DNA TGTGCCAGCAGCTTGGGGCAGACGAACACTGAAGCTTTCTTT. Its translation is CASSLGQTNTEAFF.

The V and J genes are TRBV9 and TRBJ2-7, with 8 bases that match TRBD1. CDR3 length: 17 residues. Germline trimming cut 0 bases from V and 0 bases from J; bases unmatched to any gene: 8. Germline assignment: CDR1 SGDLS and CDR2 YYNGEE. In DNA form, the CDR3 reads TGTGCCAGCAGCGTAGCTGTGGGGACAGGCCTCTCCTACGAGCAGTACTTC. Its protein product is CASSVAVGTGLSYEQYF.

CDR3 in DNA: TGTGCCAGTAGACCATTTAGCGGGAGGGCCCGCTCCTACAATGAGCAGTTCTTC. Residues: CASRPFSGRARSYNEQFF. The chain uses TRBV19 and TRBJ2-1; 11 nucleotides agree with TRBD2. Germline lookup yields CDR1 LNHDA and CDR2 SQIVND (reference sequence). This CDR3 comprises 18 residues. J was trimmed by 0 bases and V by 6 bases; bases with no gene match: 10.

The V and J genes are TRBV7-2 and TRBJ2-3; a possible D gene is TRBD2 (5 bases). Germline-derived CDR1 and CDR2 are SGHTA and FQGNSA. The CDR3 has 15 residues. V lost 0 bases, J lost 3 bases, and 10 bases lay in between. Here the CDR3 reads CASSLALLATDTQYF. In DNA, the CDR3 is TGTGCCAGCAGCTTAGCTTTGCTAGCAACAGATACGCAGTATTTT.

The chain uses TRBV11-2 and TRBJ2-7, with TRBD2 matching over 11 bases. This CDR3 spans 15 amino acids. V trimming: 5 bases; J trimming: 1 base; junction bases outside the gene matches: 4. Germline assignment: CDR1 SGHAT and CDR2 FQNNGV. CDR3 nucleotides: TGTGCCAGCAGCCCCCGACTAGCGGGGTCCTACGAGCAGTACTTC. The encoded protein is CASSPRLAGSYEQYF. The variable domain in full, with the rest retrieved from reference TRBV11-2 and TRBJ2-7, is EAGVAQSPRYKIIEKRQSVAFWCNPISGHATLYWYQQILGQGPKLLIQFQNNGVVDDSQLPKDRFSAERLKGVDSTLKIQPAKLEDSAVYLCASSPRLAGSYEQYFGPGTRLTVT.

The chain has TRBV7-2 and TRBJ2-1, with 9 nucleotides matching TRBD2. The CDR3 has 13 amino acids. With V trimmed by 5 bases and J by 10 bases, 6 bases remained unmatched. CDR1 SGHTA and CDR2 FQGNSA come from the germline V gene. The CDR3 bases are TGTGCCAGCAGCCTGGGGACTAGCTCGGAGCAGTTCTTC. It encodes CASSLGTSSEQFF.

This chain connects TRBV4-2 to TRBJ2-7, with TRBD2 identical over 11 bases. Germline V gene sequence: CDR1 LGHNA, CDR2 YNFKEQ. CDR3 size: 16 residues. Germline trimming cut 0 bases from V and 2 bases from J; bases unmatched to any gene: 3. CDR3 coding DNA: TGTGCCAGCAGCCAAGACCGTAGCGGGAGGGCCTACGAGCAGTACTTC. Amino acids: CASSQDRSGRAYEQYF.

This chain uses TRBV5-4 with TRBJ1-2, with a weak D call TRBD1 (6 bases). Trimming took off 4 bases at V and 3 bases at J, with 10 bases between the two ends. Germline V gene data show CDR1 as SGHNT and CDR2 as YYREEE (reference sequence). The CDR3 loop spans 13 amino acids. CDR3 residues: CASSPRGHYGYTF. Written as DNA, the CDR3 is TGTGCCAGCAGCCCGCGGGGGCACTATGGCTACACCTTC.

This clone was counted a single time. V and J are TRBV3-1 (or the pseudogene TRBV3-2) and TRBJ2-7; D possibly uses TRBD1 or TRBD2 (6 bases each). The CDR3 is 15 amino acids. With 0 bases removed from V and 3 bases from J, the gap between germline ends came to 12 bases. Germline assignment: CDR1 LGHDT and CDR2 YNNKEL (reference sequence). CDR3 residues: CASSQEGGRHYEQYF. CDR3 nucleotide sequence: TGTGCCAGCAGCCAAGAAGGGGGGCGACACTACGAGCAGTACTTC.

The genes are TRBV7-9 and TRBJ2-5; weak D call: TRBD2 (6 bases). The CDR3 extends over 14 amino acids. V gave up 4 bases and J gave up 2 bases, with 11 bases separating them. The germline gives CDR1 SEHNR, CDR2 FQNEAQ (reference sequence). CDR3 sequence: CASSSGTPQETQYF. The CDR3 coding sequence is TGTGCCAGCAGCTCCGGGACTCCGCAAGAGACCCAGTACTTC.

The sample holds one count of this clone. The V and J genes are TRBV7-9 and TRBJ2-1; D gene unclear. The CDR3 has 13 residues. From germline, CDR1 is SEHNR and CDR2 FQNEAQ (reference sequence). V was pared by 2 bases and J by 5 bases, with 7 bases between. CDR3 DNA sequence: TGTGCCAGCAGCTTAAGCGTAGACAATGAGCAGTTCTTC. Its protein product is CASSLSVDNEQFF.

This chain joins TRBV28 and TRBJ2-2; a weak D match, TRBD1 (7 bases). The germline V gene encodes CDR1 MDHEN and CDR2 SYDVKM. V was trimmed by 7 bases and J by 0 bases, leaving 21 bases between them. The CDR3 runs to 18 residues. CDR3 amino acids: CASTQTGTWFTNTGELFF. The CDR3 DNA reads TGTGCCAGCACCCAGACAGGGACTTGGTTTACGAACACCGGGGAGCTGTTTTTT.

This clone turned up a few times. This chain links TRBV5-1 with TRBJ1-1, with a possible D match to TRBD1 (5 bases). The CDR3 covers 14 residues. Trimming pared 0 bases from V and 4 bases from J, leaving 10 bases between. Germline V gene lookup returns CDR1 SGHRS and CDR2 YFSETQ. CDR3 sequence: CASSLGAGITEAFF. The CDR3 nucleotides are TGCGCCAGCAGCTTGGGGGCAGGGATCACTGAAGCTTTCTTT.

This chain joins TRBV28 and TRBJ1-2; the match to TRBD1 covers 9 bases. CDR3 length equals 17 residues. V was pared by 2 bases and J by 0 bases, with 7 bases of the junction left unmatched. The V gene's germline CDR1 is MDHEN and CDR2 SYDVKM. The chain's CDR3 is CASSLITGGRPNYGYTF. The CDR3 DNA sequence: TGTGCCAGCAGTTTAATTACAGGGGGCAGGCCTAACTATGGCTACACCTTC.

This clone was recorded once. J is TRBJ2-5 and V is TRBV28; 7 bases align to TRBD1. V was clipped by 5 bases and J by 4 bases; unmatched bases: 4. The CDR3 runs to 13 residues. The germline V gene encodes CDR1 MDHEN and CDR2 SYDVKM. The CDR3 region has the DNA TGTGCCAGCAGTACAGGGGTTCCAGAGACCCAGTACTTC. It specifies CASSTGVPETQYF.